These 22 T cell receptor beta chains were all obtained from the same sample, sequenced in a study of cytomegalovirus exposure and HLA in healthy donors. Some clones are missing from TCRdb's copy, which holds only in-frame ones; the method was immunoSEQ multiplex PCR. The sample records roughly 140,000 clones, around nine tenths being singletons. The material sequenced was PBMCs. The receptors were sampled from a man younger than 35 in good health and CMV-seropositive.

The rearrangement links TRBV6-1 to TRBJ1-1; a possible D gene is TRBD1 (5 bases). The V end lost 2 bases, the J end lost 7 bases, and 8 bases lay between the germline ends. The germline V gene has CDR1 MNHNS and CDR2 SASEGT. This CDR3 region has 12 residues. The CDR3 bases are TGTGCCAGCAGTGAACAGGGAAATGAAGCTTTCTTT. Translated: CASSEQGNEAFF.

This chain links TRBV11-2 with TRBJ2-7, with 8 bases fitting TRBD1. The CDR3 has 14 amino acids. V lost 5 bases and J lost 4; bases outside the gene matches: 7. CDR1 is SGHAT, CDR2 FQNNGV, per germline. The CDR3 sequence: CASSPDRGRYEQYF. CDR3 in DNA: TGTGCCAGCAGCCCCGACAGGGGTCGGTACGAGCAGTACTTC.

In DNA, the CDR3 is TGTGCCTGGACCGAATTGGTCTCGGGTGGGGAGACCCAGTACTTC. Amino acids: CAWTELVSGGETQYF. The chain uses TRBV30 and TRBJ2-5, with D uncertain. Germline CDR1 is GTSNPN and CDR2 is SVGIG (reference sequence). Trimming removed 4 bases from V and 5 bases from J, with 20 bases in between. The CDR3 covers 15 residues. Drawing the rest from reference TRBV30 and TRBJ2-5, the complete variable domain is SQTIHQWPATLVQPVGSPLSLECTVEGTSNPNLYWYRQAAGRGLQLLFYSVGIGQISSEVPQNLSASRPQDRQFILSSKKLLLSDSGFYLCAWTELVSGGETQYFGPGTRLLVL.

The V call is TRBV6-5, the J call TRBJ2-7, with D possibly being TRBD2 (6 bases). Germline V gene data show CDR1 as MNHEY and CDR2 as SVGAGI. The CDR3 has 14 amino acids. V dropped 0 bases and J dropped 5 bases, with 11 bases sitting between them. CDR3 sequence reads: CASSYSEGYDEQYF. The DNA for the CDR3 is TGTGCCAGCAGTTACTCGGAGGGTTACGACGAGCAGTACTTC.

J is TRBJ1-2 and V is TRBV5-1, with TRBD1 matching over 9 bases. This CDR3 is built from 13 residues. In germline, CDR1 is SGHRS, CDR2 YFSETQ. After removal of 4 bases from V and 6 bases from J, the junction contained 4 bases not matched to a gene. The CDR3 bases are TGCGCCAGCAGCCGGGACAGGGTGGATGGCTACACCTTC. It codes for CASSRDRVDGYTF.

This chain uses TRBV2 with TRBJ1-3; tentatively, D is TRBD1 (6 bases). The V and J ends lost 7 bases and 3 bases respectively, with 13 bases between them. CDR1 and CDR2 (germline): SNHLY, FYNNEI. CDR3 length equals 14 residues. DNA of the CDR3: TGTGCCAGCATAGTAGGGGGTCTTGGAAACACCATATATTTT. The encoded protein is CASIVGGLGNTIYF.

The chain links TRBV27 to TRBJ1-2; D is perhaps TRBD1 (5 bases). Germline V gene sequence: CDR1 MNHEY, CDR2 SMNVEV (reference sequence). The CDR3 length is 15 residues. V gave up 2 bases and J gave up 1 base, with 11 bases separating them. As DNA, the CDR3 is TGTGCCAGCAGTTTACAGGGAAACCGTAACTATGGCTACACCTTC. Amino acid sequence: CASSLQGNRNYGYTF.

The chain links TRBV29-1 to TRBJ1-2, with 8 nucleotides matching TRBD1. Unmatched junction bases numbered 7, after V lost 6 bases and J lost 4 bases. CDR1 SQVTM and CDR2 ANQGSEA come from the germline V gene. This CDR3 is 13 amino acids long. CDR3 DNA: TGCAGCGTGGGGGGACAGGTCATCTATGGCTACACCTTC. Translated: CSVGGQVIYGYTF.

The V call is TRBV4-1, the J call TRBJ2-2; 16 bases agree with TRBD2. Per germline, CDR1 MGHRA and CDR2 YSYEKL. J was trimmed by 5 bases and V by 4 bases; bases with no gene match: 7. There are 18 residues in the CDR3. This chain's CDR3 is CASSRGLAGGPWTGELFF. The CDR3 DNA reads as TGCGCCAGCAGCCGGGGACTAGCGGGAGGGCCATGGACCGGGGAGCTGTTTTTT.

The table lists this clone with a few counts. This chain links TRBV11-2 with TRBJ1-2; TRBD1 matches 7 bases. The CDR3 spans 15 residues. Per germline, CDR1 SGHAT and CDR2 FQNNGV. The trim removed 5 bases at V and 4 bases at J, leaving 10 bases unmatched. The CDR3 sequence is CASSPRQGPFYGYTF. The CDR3 DNA reads TGTGCCAGCAGCCCTCGACAGGGACCCTTCTATGGCTACACCTTC.

The chain links TRBV27 to TRBJ1-2, with no clear D. V lost 8 bases to trimming and J lost 4 bases, with 14 bases between them. The CDR3 length is 13 residues. CDR1 is MNHEY and CDR2 is SMNVEV in the germline V gene (reference sequence). This chain's CDR3 is CASGPSKIYGYTF. The CDR3 DNA is TGTGCCAGCGGGCCTTCGAAGATCTATGGCTACACCTTC.

The chain is built from TRBV4-1 and TRBJ1-5; D gene unclear. The V gene lost 2 bases and the J gene lost 7 bases, with 6 bases spanning the gap. Looked up from germline, CDR1 is MGHRA and CDR2 is YSYEKL. This CDR3 has 12 residues. CDR3 DNA sequence: TGCGCCAGCAGCCAACCGGGACAGCCCCAGCATTTT. It encodes CASSQPGQPQHF.

The rearrangement uses TRBV27 and TRBJ2-2; D may be TRBD2 (6 bases). V was pared by 6 bases and J by 6 bases, with 11 bases between. The germline V gene has CDR1 MNHEY and CDR2 SMNVEV (reference sequence). This CDR3 spans 13 amino acids. CDR3: CASRFRGSGELFF. CDR3 in DNA: TGTGCCAGCAGATTCCGGGGGTCCGGGGAGCTGTTTTTT.

A single count supports this clone. V gene TRBV11-3 combines with J gene TRBJ2-7; TRBD1 agrees at 9 bases. Germline V lookup: CDR1 SGHNT, CDR2 YENEEA. Trimming took 1 base from V and 1 from J; bases not matched to a gene: 5. The CDR3 spans 16 residues. CDR3 in amino acids: CASSLGRTGVSYEQYF. The CDR3 coding sequence is TGTGCCAGCAGCTTAGGCCGGACAGGGGTATCCTACGAGCAGTACTTC.

As for this clone: A junction end diverges from the germline sequence, so it may reflect a read error. The rearrangement joins TRBV28 to TRBJ2-7, with TRBD2 matching 9 bases. Germline lookup yields CDR1 MDHEN and CDR2 SYDVKM. This CDR3 has 13 residues. The CDR3, as DNA: TGTGCCAGCAGTTCAGGCGGGAGGGTCACTACCAACTTC. Amino acid sequence: CASSSGGRVTTNF.

The chain has TRBV30 and TRBJ2-7; D remains ambiguous. Trimming pared 3 bases from V and 3 bases from J, leaving 18 bases between. In germline, CDR1 is GTSNPN, CDR2 SVGIG (reference sequence). The length of the CDR3 is 15 residues. In nucleotides, the CDR3 is TGTGCCTGGAGCTCCCGAGAGCGTAGTCTCTACGAGCAGTACTTC. This translates into CAWSSRERSLYEQYF.

The chain couples TRBV4-1 to TRBJ1-1, with TRBD1 matching over 7 bases. CDR1 MGHRA and CDR2 YSYEKL come from the germline V gene. Unmatched junction bases numbered 7, after V lost 2 bases and J lost 4 bases. CDR3 length: 15 amino acids. The CDR3 sequence is CASSQSGTASTEAFF. As DNA, the CDR3 is TGCGCCAGCAGCCAATCCGGGACAGCTTCCACTGAAGCTTTCTTT.

V and J are TRBV2 and TRBJ1-1, with no clear D. Germline V gene lookup returns CDR1 SNHLY and CDR2 FYNNEI. The CDR3 runs to 16 residues. Trimming took off 3 bases at V and 2 bases at J, with 16 bases between the two ends. CDR3 DNA: TGTGCCAGCAGTGATCTGCGTAGCAGTGGAAACACTGAAGCTTTCTTT. Protein sequence: CASSDLRSSGNTEAFF.

This chain links TRBV5-1 with TRBJ2-7, with TRBD1 as a possible D gene (5 bases). Germline values: CDR1 SGHRS, CDR2 YFSETQ. Trimming stripped 5 bases from V and 3 bases from J, with 9 bases between. CDR3 length: 12 residues. CDR3 protein: CASRQGGYEQYF. The CDR3 DNA is TGCGCCAGCAGGCAGGGTGGCTACGAGCAGTACTTC. Full variable domain (outside the CDR3, taken from reference TRBV5-1 and TRBJ2-7): KAGVTQTPRYLIKTRGQQVTLSCSPISGHRSVSWYQQTPGQGLQFLFEYFSETQRNKGNFPGRFSGRQFSNSRSEMNVSTLELGDSALYLCASRQGGYEQYFGPGTRLTVT.

The chain couples TRBV6-1 to TRBJ1-3, with a weak D call TRBD1 (5 bases). This CDR3 spans 15 amino acids. Germline-derived CDR1 and CDR2 are MNHNS and SASEGT. With 6 bases removed from V and 0 bases from J, the gap between germline ends came to 12 bases. CDR3 protein: CASSLAGSSGNTIYF. CDR3 in DNA: TGTGCCAGCAGCCTGGCAGGGTCCTCTGGAAACACCATATATTTT.

This chain joins TRBV6-5 and TRBJ2-7; possible D gene TRBD2, 6 bases. Trimming removed 2 bases from V and 3 bases from J, with 8 bases in between. Germline lookup yields CDR1 MNHEY and CDR2 SVGAGI. The CDR3 runs 13 residues. The CDR3 DNA follows: TGTGCCAGCAGTTACGTGGGGGGCTACGAGCAGTACTTC. Translating gives CASSYVGGYEQYF.

This rearrangement joins TRBV27 to TRBJ2-3; the D gene is possibly TRBD1 (6 bases). V was clipped by 1 base and J by 3 bases, with 8 bases between them. The CDR3 contains 14 residues. CDR1 is MNHEY and CDR2 is SMNVEV in the germline V gene (reference sequence). CDR3 residues: CASSLWGRTDTQYF. CDR3 bases: TGTGCCAGCAGTTTATGGGGGCGGACAGATACGCAGTATTTT.